Included here is one T cell receptor (beta chain) sequence, with context. Its antigen has not been determined. The input lacks base qualities; no much larger clone sits a single base away. The sample's treatment or condition, from its label and the paper: suppressive antiretroviral therapy. A pool of overlapping 15-mer peptides from HIV-1 Gag, at about 0.92 ug per peptide per mL, was used to stimulate the cells. Memory CD4+ T cells that did not respond, being CD40L-negative, CD69-negative and CD45RO-high, were sorted as memory populations depleted of antigen-responding cells. Participants were HIV-1-infected adults who started suppressive ART during chronic infection. Plasma HIV-1 RNA had been undetectable (below 50 copies/mL) in participants for at least 4 years. To be included, a participant needed positive CMV serology and a CD4+ T cell count above 400 cells/uL. Before stimulation, PBMCs were isolated using density centrifugation and then depleted of CD8+ T cells. For approximately 20 hours, the CD8-depleted PBMCs were stimulated with anti-CD28/CD49d costimulation, a CD40-blocking antibody, and enfuvirtide to prevent new infections. Cell sorting was done on a Beckman Coulter MoFlo Legacy or XDP sorter, and dead cells were excluded with propidium iodide. Genomic DNA was extracted using the QIAamp DNA Mini Kit for samples with more than one million cells and using the Quick-DNA Microprep Kit for all other samples.

The immunoSEQ hsTCRB assay version 4 in survey mode was used to sequence TCRbeta repertoires from genomic DNA. For TCRbeta sequencing, genomic DNA was diluted to around 10 ng/uL, with up to about 1 ug used per sample. As for how the authors treated the data: Analysis of the TCRbeta data was done in ImmunoSeq Analyzer 3.0, and diversity was computed on productive nucleotide rearrangements. Using the Immunarch R package, the improved Chao index served to estimate lower-bound TCR diversity and the Gini coefficient served to estimate clonality. When different nucleotide rearrangements encoded the same CDR3beta amino acid sequence, each rearrangement was treated as a distinct clonotype. Differential abundance analysis identified TCRbeta sequences significantly enriched in antigen-responding cells relative to anti-CD3/anti-CD28-activated cells. Using predicted peptide-MHC specificity as the basis, GLIPH2 grouped TCRs into clusters, both for each participant individually and for the merged data sets that combined participants. TCRdb carries this immuneACCESS record with in-frame sequences only. Its versions omit some clonotypes, under half of them owing to an unresolved V gene in the studies checked, with the rest unexplained. V, J and clone size were drawn from that table, and D and trimming were deduced from the DNA. The sample table holds about 32,000 clones, of which roughly four fifths were seen once. Clones ranked in the top ten supply over 15% of the sample.

These data originate in a study of persistence of HIV-infected CD4 T cells (TCRdb year 2020). For the wider study: The study isolated CMV- and HIV-1 Gag-responding CD4+ T cells from ART-treated individuals to examine antigen-driven clonal expansion of HIV-1-infected cells. Participants had been on suppressive ART for a median of around 8 years. Peripheral blood samples of up to roughly 180 mL were obtained at multiple time points, with the exception of two participants, for whom leukapheresis was performed at a single time point. The clonality of all cells in each sorted population was assessed by TCRbeta sequencing, whereas the clonality of infected cells was assessed by proviral sequencing. For the TCR cluster analysis across participants, fewer than 10 participants were included for CMV and more than five participants for Gag. Summary of the overall study and its limitations: Significantly lower TCRbeta richness was observed in CMV- and Gag-responding cells than in anti-CD3/anti-CD28-responding cells, and higher oligoclonality was observed in CMV-responding cells than in CD3/CD28-stimulated and Gag-responding cells. Enrichment of degenerate expanded CDR3beta sequences was found in antigen-responding cells, suggesting convergent selection of CD4+ responses to CMV and Gag. Within the same sorted populations, TCR oligoclonality correlated with proviral oligoclonality. Only a small number of individuals took part in the study, and only a limited range of antigens was tested. Restriction of bulk TCR analyses to the rare CMV-responding cells that actually carried HIV-1 proviruses was not possible.

The sample here was CD4+ T cells sorted from PBMCs after approximately 19-hour stimulation, taken from a patient who received antiretroviral therapy. Read against the paper, the sample's cell subset or site label means: CD40L-CD69- CD45RO-high memory CD4 T cells not responding to Gag peptides. This clonotype originated in an adult woman with HIV who was CMV-seropositive.

The nucleotides are TGTGCCAGCAGCGTAGGAGGGGCCCCTGGAGACATTCAGTACTTC. This encodes CASSVGGAPGDIQYF. Recombination linked TRBV9 to TRBJ2-4, with the D call perhaps TRBD1 or TRBD2, as 5 bases match in each case. The V end loses 0 bases and the J end loses 8 bases, and a stretch of 15 bases separates them. The CDR3 contains 15 residues, cysteine and phenylalanine counted. The DNA shown is the 45-base CDR3, in frame from base 1. Via the germline V gene, CDR1 is SGDLS and CDR2 YYNGEE.